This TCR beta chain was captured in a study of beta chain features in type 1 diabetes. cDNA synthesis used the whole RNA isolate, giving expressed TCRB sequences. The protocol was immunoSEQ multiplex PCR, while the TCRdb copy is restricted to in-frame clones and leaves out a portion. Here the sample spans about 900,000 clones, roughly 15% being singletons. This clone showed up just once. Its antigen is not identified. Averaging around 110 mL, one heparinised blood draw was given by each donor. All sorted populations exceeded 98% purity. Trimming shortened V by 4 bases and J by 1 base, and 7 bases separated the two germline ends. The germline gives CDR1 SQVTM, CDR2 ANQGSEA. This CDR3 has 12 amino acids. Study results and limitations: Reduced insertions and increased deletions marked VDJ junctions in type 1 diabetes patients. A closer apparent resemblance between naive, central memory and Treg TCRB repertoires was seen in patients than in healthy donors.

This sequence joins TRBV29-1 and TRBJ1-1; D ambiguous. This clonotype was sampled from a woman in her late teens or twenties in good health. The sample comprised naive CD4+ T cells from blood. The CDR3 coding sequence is TGCAGCGTTGCAGCGGCGAACACTGAAGCTTTCTTT. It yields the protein CSVAAANTEAFF.